The 9 T cell receptor beta chains in this list originate from one sample, sequenced in a study of OX40 agonist ivuxolimab in advanced cancers. Sequenced by immunoSEQ multiplex PCR; TCRdb stores in-frame clones only, minus some. The sample gives 20,000 to 25,000 clones, over 65% of which show up once; 20% to 25% is in the top ten. The sample here was CD4+ or CD8+ T cells sorted from blood, taken in a trial of the OX40 agonist ivuxolimab. These TCRs come from an adult with an advanced solid tumor such as melanoma, head and neck, liver or kidney cancer.

J is TRBJ1-1 and V is TRBV29-1; D gene unclear. There are 13 residues in the CDR3. Germline V gene lookup returns CDR1 SQVTM and CDR2 ANQGSEA. V gave up 5 bases and J gave up 3 bases, with 13 bases separating them. CDR3 amino acids: CSVFAIGDTEAFF. The CDR3 bases are TGCAGCGTTTTCGCCATCGGGGACACTGAAGCTTTCTTT. The full variable domain, its missing parts supplied by reference TRBV29-1 and TRBJ1-1, is SAVISQKPSRDICQRGTSLTIQCQVDSQVTMMFWYRQQPGQSLTLIATANQGSEATYESGFVIDKFPISRPNLTFSTLTVSNMSPEDSSIYLCSVFAIGDTEAFFGQGTRLTVV.

This clone is labeled as medium-sized. The chain joins TRBV19 to TRBJ2-1; the match to TRBD1 covers 12 bases. CDR1 and CDR2 from the germline V gene are LNHDA and SQIVND (reference sequence). The CDR3 contains 13 residues. Trimming took 8 bases from V and 8 from J; bases not matched to a gene: 4. The CDR3 reads CASGDRGLYEQFF. CDR3 coding DNA: TGTGCCAGTGGGGACAGGGGGCTGTATGAGCAGTTCTTC.

CDR3 coding DNA: TGTGCCAGCAGCTTAGCCGGGGAGCTGTTTTTT. Amino acid sequence: CASSLAGELFF. This rearrangement joins TRBV11-2 to TRBJ2-2; D is unresolved. V was shortened by 1 base and J by 6 bases, with 0 bases between the two germline ends. Germline V CDR1 and CDR2: SGHAT, FQNNGV. The CDR3 has 11 amino acids. The full variable domain, its missing parts supplied by reference TRBV11-2 and TRBJ2-2, is EAGVAQSPRYKIIEKRQSVAFWCNPISGHATLYWYQQILGQGPKLLIQFQNNGVVDDSQLPKDRFSAERLKGVDSTLKIQPAKLEDSAVYLCASSLAGELFFGEGSRLTVL.

The chain carries TRBV6-5 and TRBJ2-1; D possibly corresponds to TRBD2 (5 bases). The CDR3 covers 13 residues. Germline values: CDR1 MNHEY, CDR2 SVGAGI. V was shortened by 2 bases and J by 7 bases, with 9 bases between the two germline ends. The CDR3 DNA follows: TGTGCCAGCAGTTACAGCGGCTCGAATGAGCAGTTCTTC. It yields the protein CASSYSGSNEQFF.

The chain couples TRBV9 to TRBJ2-7, with D perhaps TRBD1 (5 bases). Germline CDR1 reads SGDLS; CDR2 reads YYNGEE. The germline V and J ends were trimmed by 2 bases and 1 base, with 10 bases remaining between them. This CDR3 contains 14 residues. CDR3 protein: CASSVGAGSYEQYF. The CDR3 region has the DNA TGTGCCAGCAGCGTTGGGGCCGGGTCCTACGAGCAGTACTTC.

The V gene is TRBV5-4, the J gene TRBJ2-7; 8 nucleotides line up with TRBD2. The trim removed 2 bases at V and 0 bases at J, leaving 4 bases unmatched. The CDR3 contains 15 residues. Per germline, CDR1 SGHNT and CDR2 YYREEE (reference sequence). CDR3 amino acids: CASSFGGGSSYEQYF. CDR3 nucleotides: TGTGCCAGCAGCTTCGGGGGGGGCAGCTCCTACGAGCAGTACTTC.

This chain links TRBV6-4 with TRBJ2-6; possibly TRBD2 for D (7 bases). V lost 10 bases and J lost 0, with 22 bases in between. This CDR3 region has 18 residues. Germline V lookup: CDR1 MRHNA, CDR2 SNTAGT. The CDR3 DNA follows: TGTGCCAACCCAAATCGAGGGGGAGGGGGCTCTGGGGCCAACGTCCTGACTTTC. The encoded protein is CANPNRGGGGSGANVLTF.

The chain couples TRBV5-8 to TRBJ1-2, with 8 nucleotides matching TRBD1. J lost 4 bases, V lost 4 bases, and 12 bases had no gene match. The CDR3 is 16 residues long. Germline CDR1 is SGHTS and CDR2 is YDEGEE. In nucleotides, the CDR3 is TGTGCCAGCAGCCTTCGAAGGGACAGGTCAACCTATGGCTACACCTTC. Its protein product is CASSLRRDRSTYGYTF.

The chain couples TRBV11-2 to TRBJ1-5; no firm D call. V was clipped by 5 bases and J by 0 bases, with 11 bases between them. This CDR3 spans 15 amino acids. CDR1 is SGHAT and CDR2 is FQNNGV in the germline V gene. CDR3 DNA sequence: TGTGCCAGCAGCGATACGAGTAATAGCAATCAGCCCCAGCATTTT. It yields the protein CASSDTSNSNQPQHF.